This T cell receptor (beta chain) was obtained from a study of blood T cell repertoires in COVID-19. The wider study: Samples of COVID-19 (acute and convalescent) were obtained from the United States, Italy and Spain.

Germline CDR1 and CDR2: SGHRS and YFSETQ. Trimming removed 3 bases at V and 1 base at J, with 13 bases between. This CDR3 spans 15 amino acids. Sequencing was performed with immunoSEQ multiplex PCR; in TCRdb, only in-frame clones are kept and a portion is missing. This table holds around 240,000 clones, approximately 90% found once. The chain combines TRBV5-1 with TRBJ2-5, with D possibly being TRBD2 (5 bases). Sequencing was carried out using PBMCs or T cells enriched from blood (not recorded which). The clonotype comes from a man between 45 and 60 years old who had been exposed to COVID-19. CDR3 in DNA: TGCGCCAGCAGCTCTCAACCCGGAGGCCAAGAGACCCAGTACTTC. It is translated as CASSSQPGGQETQYF.